The clone carrying this T cell receptor beta chain came up once. The data derive from a study of blood T cell repertoires in COVID-19. In the study overall: Researchers got acute and convalescent COVID-19 samples from the United States, Italy and Spain.

Assay used: immunoSEQ multiplex PCR; TCRdb lists only in-frame clones, some missing. There are 55,000 to 75,000 clones in the sample; under 95% occur only once, and roughly 1.3% lies in the top ten. The sequence came from a man in his fifties or sixties with acute or convalescent COVID-19. The sequenced sample consisted of peripheral blood.

CDR3 in DNA: TGTGCCAGCAGCCAAGGGCCTAGCTTTTTGACCGGGGAGCTGTTTTTT. Translation gives CASSQGPSFLTGELFF. This chain uses TRBV7-2 with TRBJ2-2; possibly TRBD2 for D (5 bases). V lost 5 bases and J 5 bases, leaving 18 bases between the germline ends. Per germline, CDR1 SGHTA and CDR2 FQGNSA. The CDR3 spans 16 residues.